This passage covers 22 T cell receptor beta chains from one sample sequenced in a study of blood T cell repertoires in COVID-19 (TCRdb year 2020). Receptors were amplified or captured by the immunoSEQ multiplex PCR assay. In TCRdb, the immuneACCESS table is reduced to in-frame sequences with V and J assigned. These tables do not hold every clone; where another copy was compared, an unresolved V gene accounts for under half, and the others remain unexplained. Within this sample are about 170,000 clones, with more than 70% of them counted one time only. 3.6% of the sample goes to the ten largest clones. The sample taken for sequencing was PBMCs or T cells enriched from blood (not recorded which). All receptors come from a woman aged 45-65 years in a cohort exposed to, infected with or recovered from COVID-19 (not recorded which).

The rearrangement links TRBV4-2 to TRBJ2-1, with D perhaps TRBD1 (6 bases). The CDR3 runs to 14 residues. The V end lost 4 bases, the J end lost 6 bases, and 13 bases lay between the germline ends. Germline CDR1 LGHNA, CDR2 YNFKEQ. The CDR3 reads CASSPRTEINEQFF. CDR3 nucleotides: TGTGCCAGCAGCCCCCGGACAGAAATCAATGAGCAGTTCTTC.

Only one count was recorded for this clone. This sequence joins TRBV14 and TRBJ2-1; a weak D match, TRBD2 (6 bases). V gave up 2 bases and J gave up 7 bases, with 15 bases separating them. This CDR3 is 15 amino acids long. Germline CDR1 and CDR2: SGHDN and FVKESK. Written as DNA, the CDR3 is TGTGCCAGCAGCCAATTTACTAGCACTGTGAATGAGCAGTTCTTC. It codes for CASSQFTSTVNEQFF.

This chain links TRBV19 with TRBJ1-1; 8 bases are a match to TRBD1. CDR3 length: 15 residues. The ends lost 4 bases at V and 5 bases at J; junction bases unmatched: 9. The germline V gene has CDR1 LNHDA and CDR2 SQIVND (reference sequence). CDR3 nucleotides: TGTGCCAGTAGTACCCAGACAGGGGTCGGGACTGAAGCTTTCTTT. Translating gives CASSTQTGVGTEAFF.

The chain carries TRBV7-2 and TRBJ1-6, with D maybe TRBD1 (5 bases). Per germline, CDR1 SGHTA and CDR2 FQGNSA. Between the trimmed V and J ends, which lost 2 bases and 6 bases, there was a span of 11 bases. This CDR3 region has 15 residues. Here the CDR3 DNA reads TGTGCCAGCAGCTTAATCCGACAGACTAATTCACCCCTCCACTTT. It yields the protein CASSLIRQTNSPLHF.

The chain links TRBV7-2 to TRBJ2-7, with 10 nucleotides matching TRBD1. This CDR3 is 14 amino acids long. CDR1 and CDR2 (germline): SGHTA, FQGNSA. J lost 5 bases, V lost 5 bases, and 6 bases had no gene match. The DNA for the CDR3 is TGTGCCAGCAGCCCCGGGACAGGGGTCCACGAGCAGTACTTC. It is translated as CASSPGTGVHEQYF. The variable domain in full, with the rest retrieved from reference TRBV7-2 and TRBJ2-7, is GAGVSQSPSNKVTEKGKDVELRCDPISGHTALYWYRQSLGQGLEFLIYFQGNSAPDKSGLPSDRFSAERTGGSVSTLTIQRTQQEDSAVYLCASSPGTGVHEQYFGPGTRLTVT.

J is TRBJ2-1 and V is TRBV18; D ambiguous. V dropped 1 base and J dropped 4 bases, with 14 bases sitting between them. The CDR3 has 16 residues. Germline V CDR1 and CDR2: KGHSH, LQKENI. Written as DNA, the CDR3 is TGTGCCAGCTCACCACTAGGAGCAATAGAGTACAATGAGCAGTTCTTC. This translates into CASSPLGAIEYNEQFF. Using reference TRBV18 and TRBJ2-1 for the parts outside the CDR3, the full variable domain is NAGVMQNPRHLVRRRGQEARLRCSPMKGHSHVYWYRQLPEEGLKFMVYLQKENIIDESGMPKERFSAEFPKEGPSILRIQQVVRGDSAAYFCASSPLGAIEYNEQFFGPGTRLTVL.

The chain carries TRBV2 and TRBJ2-7; 11 bases match TRBD1. The trim removed 8 bases at V and 4 bases at J, leaving 4 bases unmatched. CDR3 length equals 13 residues. Germline CDR1 SNHLY, CDR2 FYNNEI. The CDR3 region has the DNA TGTGCCAGCGGAGGGACAGGGGGTTACGAGCAGTACTTC. Translated, it gives CASGGTGGYEQYF.

The chain combines TRBV11-2 with TRBJ1-1, with D unresolved. CDR1 SGHAT and CDR2 FQNNGV come from the germline V gene. This CDR3 spans 16 amino acids. V was shortened by 7 bases and J by 1 base, with 19 bases between the two germline ends. Here the CDR3 DNA reads TGTGCCAGCATCCAAAACATACTTCGGAGGAACACTGAAGCTTTCTTT. Translation: CASIQNILRRNTEAFF.

This clone occurred once. The V and J genes are TRBV19 and TRBJ1-1; D gene uncertain. V was shortened by 9 bases and J by 0 bases, with 14 bases between the two germline ends. Germline CDR1 LNHDA, CDR2 SQIVND (reference sequence). The CDR3 contains 14 residues. The CDR3 reads CASTIDRVNTEAFF. The CDR3 nucleotides read TGTGCCAGCACAATCGATCGGGTGAACACTGAAGCTTTCTTT.

This sequence joins TRBV5-5 and TRBJ1-1; no firm D call. With 3 bases removed from V and 11 bases from J, the gap between germline ends came to 20 bases. CDR1 is SGHKS, CDR2 YYEKEE, per germline (reference sequence). The CDR3 is 14 amino acids. CDR3 residues: CASSSSTVGSWAFF. The CDR3 bases are TGTGCCAGCAGCTCCTCTACGGTTGGTTCCTGGGCTTTCTTT.

The V and J genes are TRBV2 and TRBJ1-5; 7 bases agree with TRBD1. CDR3 size: 17 residues. CDR1 and CDR2 (germline): SNHLY, FYNNEI. The V gene end was trimmed by 2 bases and the J gene end by 2 bases; junction bases not matched to a gene: 9. CDR3 sequence reads: CASSETTGRWGNQPQHF. The CDR3 DNA reads TGTGCCAGCAGTGAAACGACAGGGCGGTGGGGCAATCAGCCCCAGCATTTT. Full variable domain (rest looked up from reference TRBV2 and TRBJ1-5): EPEVTQTPSHQVTQMGQEVILRCVPISNHLYFYWYRQILGQKVEFLVSFYNNEISEKSEIFDDQFSVERPDGSNFTLKIRSTKLEDSAMYFCASSETTGRWGNQPQHFGDGTRLSIL.

V and J are TRBV2 and TRBJ2-5, with 10 bases matching TRBD1. The germline gives CDR1 SNHLY, CDR2 FYNNEI. Unmatched junction bases numbered 7, after V lost 7 bases and J lost 5 bases. The CDR3 runs to 14 residues. CDR3 bases: TGTGCCAGCATCCCGGGACAGGGGATTGAGACCCAGTACTTC. This encodes CASIPGQGIETQYF.

The chain uses TRBV7-9 and TRBJ2-5; D not certain. The CDR3 runs 14 residues. Per the germline V gene, CDR1 is SEHNR and CDR2 is FQNEAQ (reference sequence). V lost 1 base to trimming and J lost 2 bases, with 8 bases between them. The CDR3 sequence: CASSLVQVQETQYF. The CDR3 DNA is TGTGCCAGCAGCTTAGTTCAGGTACAAGAGACCCAGTACTTC.

The V gene is TRBV7-9, the J gene TRBJ2-7, with 11 bases fitting TRBD2. The CDR3 spans 16 residues. Trimming took 4 bases from V and 4 from J; bases not matched to a gene: 9. In germline, CDR1 is SEHNR, CDR2 FQNEAQ (reference sequence). The DNA for the CDR3 is TGTGCCAGCAGCTCGCCTACTAGCGGGAGCTGGTACGAGCAGTACTTC. It translates to CASSSPTSGSWYEQYF.

The chain employs TRBV5-4 and TRBJ1-4; 9 bases line up with TRBD1. The CDR3 length is 13 residues. Per germline, CDR1 SGHNT and CDR2 YYREEE (reference sequence). J lost 7 bases, V lost 4 bases, and 2 bases had no gene match. CDR3 loop: CASSLGQGEKLFF. The DNA for the CDR3 is TGTGCCAGCAGCCTGGGACAGGGTGAAAAACTGTTTTTT.

V is TRBV19 and J is TRBJ1-1; a possible D gene is TRBD1 (5 bases). From germline, CDR1 is LNHDA and CDR2 SQIVND (reference sequence). This CDR3 region has 13 residues. Between the trimmed V and J ends, which lost 10 bases and 0 bases, there was a span of 12 bases. The CDR3 protein is CATIGGLNTEAFF. The CDR3 bases are TGTGCCACTATCGGGGGTTTGAACACTGAAGCTTTCTTT.

The rearrangement uses TRBV5-1 and TRBJ1-6; the D is unclear. This CDR3 has 16 residues. Germline lookup yields CDR1 SGHRS and CDR2 YFSETQ. Trimming left V 0 bases short and J 5 bases short, with 12 bases between. The CDR3 bases are TGCGCCAGCAGCTTGGCCGAAGCACAGAATAATTCACCCCTCCACTTT. Protein sequence: CASSLAEAQNNSPLHF.

The table lists this clone with a count of one. The chain recombines TRBV28 with TRBJ1-1, with D possibly matching TRBD1 (5 bases). From germline, CDR1 is MDHEN and CDR2 SYDVKM. Between the trimmed V and J ends, which lost 4 bases and 1 base, there was a span of 13 bases. This CDR3 spans 15 amino acids. DNA for the CDR3: TGTGCCAGCAGTTGGCAAACCACAGGGAACACTGAAGCTTTCTTT. Translated, it gives CASSWQTTGNTEAFF.

The count of this clone is one. V usage is TRBV7-9 and J usage is TRBJ1-1; D is ambiguous. Deletions cut 3 bases from V and 4 bases from J, with 12 bases between. Per the germline V gene, CDR1 is SEHNR and CDR2 is FQNEAQ (reference sequence). There are 14 residues in the CDR3. The CDR3 loop reads CASSFGGELTEAFF. For the CDR3, the DNA is TGTGCCAGCAGCTTTGGCGGGGAACTCACTGAAGCTTTCTTT.

The chain recombines TRBV28 with TRBJ1-4; possibly TRBD1 for D (6 bases). The CDR3 has 18 amino acids. Germline V gene lookup returns CDR1 MDHEN and CDR2 SYDVKM. The V end was cut by 0 bases, the J end by 4 bases, with 18 bases between. CDR3 region: CASSLWGRGRSGNEKLFF. The CDR3 DNA sequence: TGTGCCAGCAGTTTATGGGGCAGGGGCCGGTCGGGTAATGAAAAACTGTTTTTT.

This chain joins TRBV5-8 and TRBJ1-1, with D unresolved. The V end lost 0 bases, the J end lost 7 bases, and 13 bases lay between the germline ends. The germline V gene has CDR1 SGHTS and CDR2 YDEGEE. This CDR3 is 14 amino acids long. The CDR3 loop reads CASSLAVAPHEAFF. The CDR3 DNA reads as TGTGCCAGCAGCTTGGCTGTGGCACCCCATGAAGCTTTCTTT.

CDR3 nucleotide sequence: TGTGCCAGCAGCTTGGGACACGTAGATTCCGGGGAGCTGTTTTTT. This gives the protein CASSLGHVDSGELFF. J is TRBJ2-2 and V is TRBV5-8; no clear D gene. Per the germline V gene, CDR1 is SGHTS and CDR2 is YDEGEE. The CDR3 runs 15 residues. The V and J ends lost 0 bases and 6 bases respectively, with 12 bases between them.